This T cell receptor beta chain emerged from a study of PD-L1 blockade in urothelial cancer. This sample's time point: peripheral blood 6 weeks after treatment start. Assay: immunoSEQ multiplex PCR; the TCRdb copy retains only in-frame clones and omits some. Among around 120,000 clones listed, around 89% were seen once. The CDR3 loop spans 14 amino acids. With 3 bases removed from V and 3 bases from J, the gap between germline ends came to 9 bases. CDR1 LNHDA and CDR2 SQIVND come from the germline V gene (reference sequence). The sequences come from PBMCs, collected around atezolizumab (anti-PD-L1) treatment. The chain couples TRBV19 to TRBJ1-3; D remains ambiguous. The sequence was collected from a man aged 55 to 69 with urothelial cancer. CDR3 residues: CASSIMGIGNTIYF. The CDR3 coding sequence is TGTGCCAGTAGTATCATGGGCATTGGAAACACCATATATTTT.